The 26 T cell receptor beta chains listed next were all sequenced from one sample in a study of beta chain features in type 1 diabetes. General study results and limits: Significant though moderate, a shortening of TCRB CDR3s appeared in all four CD4+ subsets of Type 1 diabetes patients.

Their recognized antigens are unknown. The entirety of the isolated RNA underwent reverse transcription, so expressed TCRB transcripts were sequenced. Repertoires were generated with immunoSEQ multiplex PCR, while TCRdb's copy carries only in-frame clones and drops some. The sample holds hundreds of thousands of clones, roughly 9% seen once. The sequenced sample consisted of central memory CD4+ T cells from blood. Every receptor here comes from a man younger than 40 with type 1 diabetes.

In this sample, this clone turned up once. The chain has TRBV7-9 and TRBJ1-6, with a tentative D call TRBD1 (5 bases). The CDR3 extends over 14 amino acids. The ends were cut back, 5 bases at V and 5 bases at J, with 10 bases in the middle. Per germline, CDR1 SEHNR and CDR2 FQNEAQ (reference sequence). The CDR3 spells CASSPDRNNSPLHF. As DNA, the CDR3 is TGTGCCAGCAGCCCCGACAGAAATAATTCACCCCTCCACTTT.

This clone showed up just a few times. The chain uses TRBV2 and TRBJ2-5; tentative D call: TRBD1 (5 bases). The CDR3 runs to 15 residues. V lost 5 bases and J 2 bases, leaving 15 bases between the germline ends. Germline V gene lookup returns CDR1 SNHLY and CDR2 FYNNEI. Here the CDR3 reads CASSQSGSRQETQYF. The CDR3 region has the DNA TGTGCCAGCAGTCAATCAGGGTCCCGACAAGAGACCCAGTACTTC.

This clone was seen a handful of times. The CDR3 reads CASSQGALGSYEQYF. DNA for the CDR3: TGTGCCAGCAGCCAGGGAGCGTTGGGCTCCTACGAGCAGTACTTC. The chain recombines TRBV6-1 with TRBJ2-7; D is possibly TRBD1 or TRBD2 (5 bases each). The ends were cut back, 6 bases at V and 0 bases at J, with 15 bases in the middle. CDR3 length: 15 residues. The germline gives CDR1 MNHNS, CDR2 SASEGT.

The chain combines TRBV13 with TRBJ1-1; a possible D gene is TRBD1 (6 bases). The germline V gene encodes CDR1 PRHDT and CDR2 FYEKMQ (reference sequence). Trimming cost V 4 bases and J 1 base, with 13 bases left between them. The CDR3 extends over 15 amino acids. The CDR3 loop is CASSSAGAPNTEAFF. CDR3 nucleotides: TGTGCCAGCAGCTCCGCGGGGGCTCCGAACACTGAAGCTTTCTTT.

This clone was detected only a few times. The rearrangement joins TRBV21-1 to TRBJ1-5; the table's D call, TRBD1, was not checked against the DNA. TRBV21-1 is noted as a pseudogene. This CDR3 region has 17 residues. The CDR3 loop is CASSAGTGGYSNQPQHF. The CDR3 DNA is TGTGCCAGCAGCGCCGGGACAGGGGGATATAGCAATCAGCCCCAGCATTTT.

V gene TRBV7-8 combines with J gene TRBJ1-2; tentatively, D is TRBD1 (5 bases). The V gene's germline CDR1 is SGHVS and CDR2 FQNEAQ. The germline V and J ends were trimmed by 2 bases and 1 base, with 8 bases remaining between them. The CDR3 spans 14 residues. The CDR3 DNA reads as TGTGCCAGCAGCTTACCGGGGGGTAACTATGGCTACACCTTC. This codes for CASSLPGGNYGYTF.

The gene calls are TRBV2 and TRBJ1-1; 9 bases are a match to TRBD1. Germline lookup yields CDR1 SNHLY and CDR2 FYNNEI. Trimming cost V 4 bases and J 12 bases; bases outside gene matches: 12. This CDR3 comprises 14 residues. CDR3 residues: CASSGGGRTGETFF. Here the CDR3 DNA reads TGTGCCAGCAGTGGAGGGGGTAGGACAGGGGAAACTTTCTTT.

This clone was picked up a small number of times. The genes are TRBV9 and TRBJ2-7; D possibly corresponds to TRBD1 (5 bases). This CDR3 is 15 amino acids long. V was pared by 0 bases and J by 5 bases, with 15 bases between. Looked up from germline, CDR1 is SGDLS and CDR2 is YYNGEE. For the CDR3, the DNA is TGTGCCAGCAGCGTAGGGGTCAGGGCTTACGACGAGCAGTACTTC. It is translated as CASSVGVRAYDEQYF.

This clone was detected only a few times. This chain uses TRBV28 with TRBJ2-7; 7 bases are shared with TRBD1. The germline CDR1 and CDR2 sequences are MDHEN and SYDVKM. CDR3 size: 17 residues. The junction had 9 bases not matched to a gene; V was cut back by 1 base and J by 0 bases. The CDR3, as DNA: TGTGCCAGCAGTTTATTTGCAGGACAGGAAGGCTCCTACGAGCAGTACTTC. It specifies CASSLFAGQEGSYEQYF.

About this clone: Its ends do not fully match the called genes, so a read error is possible. The gene calls are TRBV7-2 and TRBJ2-3; possible D gene TRBD2, 5 bases. The CDR3 runs 13 residues. Germline CDR1 is SGHTA and CDR2 is FQGNSA. CDR3 nucleotides: TGTGCCAGCAGCCGTCGCCCAGAGCTAGCATGGGATTTT. Translation gives CASSRRPELAWDF.

The chain has TRBV30 and TRBJ2-2; TRBD1 aligns across 12 bases. Trimming at V came to 7 bases and at J to 4 bases, leaving 13 bases not matched to a gene. Germline V lookup: CDR1 GTSNPN, CDR2 SVGIG (reference sequence). This CDR3 is 17 amino acids long. The CDR3: CASRAGQGASPTGELFF. The CDR3, as DNA: TGTGCCTCTCGGGCGGGACAGGGGGCTAGTCCCACCGGGGAGCTGTTTTTT. Combining the CDR3 with reference TRBV30 and TRBJ2-2 gives the whole variable domain SQTIHQWPATLVQPVGSPLSLECTVEGTSNPNLYWYRQAAGRGLQLLFYSVGIGQISSEVPQNLSASRPQDRQFILSSKKLLLSDSGFYLCASRAGQGASPTGELFFGEGSRLTVL.

This chain connects TRBV6-6 to TRBJ2-3; TRBD2 aligns across 8 bases. Germline lookup yields CDR1 MNHNY and CDR2 SVGAGI (reference sequence). The CDR3 covers 14 residues. V lost 6 bases, J lost 4 bases, and 6 bases stayed unmatched. For the CDR3, the DNA is TGTGCCAGCAGCCGGGGGGGGTCATCAGATACGCAGTATTTT. It encodes CASSRGGSSDTQYF.

The gene calls are TRBV19 and TRBJ1-2; D gene unclear. V was trimmed by 3 bases and J by 5 bases, leaving 7 bases between them. The V gene's germline CDR1 is LNHDA and CDR2 SQIVND (reference sequence). This CDR3 has 12 residues. In nucleotides, the CDR3 is TGTGCCAGTAGTATCGGCGATTATGGCTACACCTTC. Protein sequence: CASSIGDYGYTF.

V gene TRBV7-8 combines with J gene TRBJ2-7; D gene ambiguous. This CDR3 has 14 amino acids. V lost 1 base to trimming and J lost 2 bases, with 9 bases between them. Germline lookup yields CDR1 SGHVS and CDR2 FQNEAQ. CDR3 protein: CASSLEAGPYEQYF. DNA of the CDR3: TGTGCCAGCAGCTTAGAGGCAGGACCCTACGAGCAGTACTTC.

A few counts support this clone. Other nucleotide sequences from this sample produce the same CDR3. This chain links TRBV7-2 with TRBJ2-3; no definite D call. Per germline, CDR1 SGHTA and CDR2 FQGNSA. Between the trimmed V and J ends, which lost 5 bases and 4 bases, there was a span of 7 bases. The CDR3 runs 12 residues. Here the CDR3 DNA reads TGTGCCAGCAGCCCAGCCCCAGATACGCAGTATTTT. It yields the protein CASSPAPDTQYF.

The chain joins TRBV11-3 to TRBJ2-7, with TRBD2 matching 7 bases. This CDR3 contains 15 residues. CDR1 is SGHNT, CDR2 YENEEA, per germline. V was clipped by 5 bases and J by 5 bases; unmatched bases: 12. This CDR3 is CASSANPPGGNEQYF. The CDR3 DNA is TGTGCCAGCAGCGCGAACCCCCCGGGGGGAAACGAGCAGTACTTC.

This clone has ten or more counts. The chain uses TRBV15 and TRBJ2-1; either TRBD1 or TRBD2 may fit D (5 bases each). The V end lost 8 bases, the J end lost 4 bases, and 12 bases lay between the germline ends. Looked up from germline, CDR1 is LNHNV and CDR2 is YYDKDF (reference sequence). The length of the CDR3 is 13 residues. The CDR3 is CATRGQLYNEQFF. CDR3 DNA sequence: TGTGCCACCCGGGGCCAACTATACAATGAGCAGTTCTTC.

CDR3 sequence reads: CASSSADYGGDTQYF. The DNA for the CDR3 is TGCGCCAGCAGTTCAGCGGACTACGGGGGAGATACGCAGTATTTT. This sequence joins TRBV5-1 and TRBJ2-3; perhaps TRBD2 as D (6 bases). Deletions cut 5 bases from V and 5 bases from J, with 18 bases between. Looked up from germline, CDR1 is SGHRS and CDR2 is YFSETQ. The CDR3 loop spans 15 amino acids.

The V call is TRBV5-1, the J call TRBJ2-1; a weak D match, TRBD2 (6 bases). Trimming took off 1 base at V and 3 bases at J, with 11 bases between the two ends. The CDR3 consists of 15 residues. Germline V gives CDR1 SGHRS, CDR2 YFSETQ. As DNA, the CDR3 is TGCGCCAGCAGCTTGCAGGGAGGTGACTACAATGAGCAGTTCTTC. It is translated as CASSLQGGDYNEQFF.

CDR3 region: CASRQGGQETQYF. CDR3 bases: TGTGCCAGCAGGCAGGGGGGGCAAGAGACCCAGTACTTC. This chain links TRBV28 with TRBJ2-5; TRBD1 or TRBD2 may be the D gene (7 bases each). V gave up 6 bases and J gave up 2 bases, with 10 bases separating them. The germline CDR1 and CDR2 sequences are MDHEN and SYDVKM. CDR3 length: 13 amino acids.

The chain uses TRBV30 and TRBJ2-3, with 14 bases aligning to TRBD2. Germline loops: CDR1 GTSNPN, CDR2 SVGIG (reference sequence). The CDR3 length is 14 residues. J lost 6 bases, V lost 5 bases, and 4 bases had no gene match. DNA of the CDR3: TGTGCCTGGCGACTAGCGGGGGGGCTGGATACGCAGTATTTT. Amino acids: CAWRLAGGLDTQYF.

This clone showed up just a few times. The chain links TRBV7-2 to TRBJ2-5, with 13 nucleotides matching TRBD2. The length of the CDR3 is 17 residues. Trimming at V came to 2 bases and at J to 9 bases, leaving 12 bases not matched to a gene. Germline CDR1 reads SGHTA; CDR2 reads FQGNSA. The CDR3 protein is CASSLLLETSGGRAQYF. CDR3 DNA: TGTGCCAGCAGCTTACTTTTAGAGACTAGCGGGGGGCGGGCCCAGTACTTC.

This clone was recorded a few times. The chain uses TRBV6-6 and TRBJ1-2, with D uncertain. The CDR3 spans 15 residues. Trimming left V 6 bases short and J 0 bases short, with 14 bases between. Germline lookup yields CDR1 MNHNY and CDR2 SVGAGI (reference sequence). CDR3 protein: CASRIPGHTNYGYTF. The CDR3 region has the DNA TGTGCCAGCAGGATCCCCGGCCATACTAACTATGGCTACACCTTC.

This clone has at least ten counts. In the same sample, other DNA sequences code for this CDR3. The rearrangement links TRBV7-9 to TRBJ1-6, with D tentatively TRBD1 (5 bases). Between the trimmed V and J ends, which lost 2 bases and 5 bases, there was a span of 7 bases. The CDR3 runs to 14 residues. CDR1 and CDR2 from the germline V gene are SEHNR and FQNEAQ (reference sequence). CDR3 amino acids: CASSLSRDNSPLHF. CDR3 in DNA: TGTGCCAGCAGCTTATCCAGGGATAATTCACCCCTCCACTTT.

This clone appeared a few times. This chain joins TRBV6-5 and TRBJ2-7; 12 bases are shared with TRBD2. The length of the CDR3 is 14 residues. Germline V gene sequence: CDR1 MNHEY, CDR2 SVGAGI. With V trimmed by 5 bases and J by 3 bases, 2 bases remained unmatched. Here the CDR3 DNA reads TGTGCCAGCAGTCAGACTAGCGGGGGCTACGAGCAGTACTTC. Residues: CASSQTSGGYEQYF.

The chain employs TRBV6-6 and TRBJ2-4; D perhaps matches TRBD1 (5 bases). V dropped 10 bases and J dropped 3 bases, with 16 bases sitting between them. The CDR3 runs to 14 residues. Germline V gene data show CDR1 as MNHNY and CDR2 as SVGAGI (reference sequence). In DNA form, the CDR3 reads TGTGCCACCATCACCCAGGGTGGCAAAAACATTCAGTACTTC. Its translation: CATITQGGKNIQYF.